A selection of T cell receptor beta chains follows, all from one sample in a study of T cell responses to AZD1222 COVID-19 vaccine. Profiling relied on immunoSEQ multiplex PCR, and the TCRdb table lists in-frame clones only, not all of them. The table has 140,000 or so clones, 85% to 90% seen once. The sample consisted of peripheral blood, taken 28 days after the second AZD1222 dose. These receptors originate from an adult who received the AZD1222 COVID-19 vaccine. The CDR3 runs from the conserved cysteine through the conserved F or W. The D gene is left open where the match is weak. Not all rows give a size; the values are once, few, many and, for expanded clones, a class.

TGTGCCAGCAGGGAGGCGAACTACGAGCAGTACTTC,CASREANYEQYF,TRBV6-5,-,-,TRBJ2-7
TGTGCCACCAGTGATTTGAACACTAACTATGGCTACACCTTC,CATSDLNTNYGYTF,TRBV24-1,-,-,TRBJ1-2
TGTGCCAGTAGTGCCTCCGCCCGGCCCTACAATGAGCAGTTCTTC,CASSASARPYNEQFF,TRBV19,-,-,TRBJ2-1
TGCGCCAGCAGCAGGGGGACTAGCGGGGGCCTCACAGATACGCAGTATTTT,CASSRGTSGGLTDTQYF,TRBV5-1,-,TRBD2,TRBJ2-3
TGTGCCATCAGTGAGTGGGACTCTAGCACAGATACGCAGTATTTT,CAISEWDSSTDTQYF,TRBV10-3,-,-,TRBJ2-3
TGCAGCGTTGGACCTCCCCCCACCTACAATGAGCAGTTCTTC,CSVGPPPTYNEQFF,TRBV29-1,-,-,TRBJ2-1
TGTGCCTGGGAGAGCGGGGACAGATACGAGCAGTACTTC,CAWESGDRYEQYF,TRBV30,-,-,TRBJ2-7
TGTGCCAGCGGAAAGACAGATACGCAGTATTTT,CASGKTDTQYF,TRBV6-5,-,-,TRBJ2-3
TGTGCCACCTGGGACAGCTACTACGAGCAGTACTTC,CATWDSYYEQYF,TRBV10-3,-,TRBD1,TRBJ2-7
TGTGCCATCAGTGGGGGGTACTACGAGCAGTACTTC,CAISGGYYEQYF,TRBV10-3,-,-,TRBJ2-7
TGCGCCAGCAGCCCTGGACAGGGTGGGAATCAGCCCCAGCATTTT,CASSPGQGGNQPQHF,TRBV5-1,-,TRBD1,TRBJ1-5
TGTGCCAGCAGTGACTCGGGCGGGAGTGGCGACAATGAGCAGTTCTTC,CASSDSGGSGDNEQFF,TRBV6-4,few,TRBD2,TRBJ2-1
TGTGCCAGTAGCCCGACGGAACATCAGCCCCAGCATTTT,CASSPTEHQPQHF,TRBV19,-,-,TRBJ1-5
TGTGCCAGCAGTGAAAAAATGGCAGGGGATTGGGGACAGCCCCAGCATTTT,CASSEKMAGDWGQPQHF,TRBV6-1,-,-,TRBJ1-5
TGTGCCAGCAGCCCTAACAGGGAGGAGACCCAGTACTTC,CASSPNREETQYF,TRBV11-3,once,-,TRBJ2-5
TGTGCCATCAGTGAGTCCCCCAGCCAAGAGACCCAGTACTTC,CAISESPSQETQYF,TRBV10-3,-,-,TRBJ2-5
TGTGCCAGCAGCCTACAGGGGTCTGGAAACACCATATATTTT,CASSLQGSGNTIYF,TRBV3-1/TRBV3-2,-,TRBD1,TRBJ1-3
TGCGCCAGCAGTCAATCGGAGGGCTGCGAGCAGTACTTC,CASSQSEGCEQYF,TRBV23-1,-,-,TRBJ2-7
TGTGCCAGTAGTATCCTACAGGGGCTCAATCAGCCCCAGCATTTT,CASSILQGLNQPQHF,TRBV19,-,TRBD1,TRBJ1-5
TGTGCCAGCAGTTACCTACGGACTAGCGGGGGCTACGAGCAGTACTTC,CASSYLRTSGGYEQYF,TRBV6-2/TRBV6-3,-,TRBD2,TRBJ2-7
TGTGCCAGCGGCGGACTAGCGGACTCCTACAATGAGCAGTTCTTC,CASGGLADSYNEQFF,TRBV7-9,-,TRBD2,TRBJ2-1
TGTGCCAGCAGCTTCCTCGTTAATAGCGGGGGGGGCAATGAGCAGTTCTTC,CASSFLVNSGGGNEQFF,TRBV7-8,-,TRBD2,TRBJ2-1
TGTGCCAGCAGCTCAACACACAGGGGGCTCGATAACACTGAAGCTTTCTTT,CASSSTHRGLDNTEAFF,TRBV7-2,once,TRBD1,TRBJ1-1
TGTGCCAGCCGTCGGAGCGGGGGGGAGGTAGGTGAGCAGTTCTTC,CASRRSGGEVGEQFF,TRBV2,few,TRBD2,TRBJ2-1
TGTGCCAGCAGCTTGGGGCAGCCCACCGGGGAGCTGTTTTTT,CASSLGQPTGELFF,TRBV5-4,-,-,TRBJ2-2
TGTGCCAGCTCACCTTTCGACAGGGAGGTCGAAGCTTTCTTT,CASSPFDREVEAFF,TRBV18,-,TRBD1,TRBJ1-1
TGTACCAGCATCGACAGGGATTATGGCTACACCTTC,CTSIDRDYGYTF,TRBV12-3/TRBV12-4,-,TRBD1,TRBJ1-2
TGTGCCAGCTCACCACCCTTAGCGGGAGGGCCATCCGAGCAGTACTTC,CASSPPLAGGPSEQYF,TRBV18,-,TRBD2,TRBJ2-7
TGTGCCTGGAGCGCTGGGGGAGCAAGGCACTTC,CAWSAGGARHF,TRBV30,-,-,TRBJ2-7
TGTGCCAGCAGCCCCCCTAGCGGGGGGCCAGAAGATACGCAGTATTTT,CASSPPSGGPEDTQYF,TRBV5-8,-,TRBD2,TRBJ2-3
TGTGCCAGTAGTATTGGGGACAGTCACTCTGGGGCCAACGTCCTGACTTTC,CASSIGDSHSGANVLTF,TRBV19,-,TRBD1,TRBJ2-6
TGTGCTAGTGGTTTGGGGCACTCTGGAAACACCATATATTTT,CASGLGHSGNTIYF,TRBV12-5,-,-,TRBJ1-3
TGTGCCAGCAGTTTAGAGGGTGGCGGGGAGCTGTTTTTT,CASSLEGGGELFF,TRBV12-3/TRBV12-4,-,-,TRBJ2-2
TGTGCCACCGGGGGGATCCGCAATCAGCCCCAGCATTTT,CATGGIRNQPQHF,TRBV6-6,-,-,TRBJ1-5
TGTGCCAGTAGTATCAATTACGACTCTGGAAACACCATATATTTT,CASSINYDSGNTIYF,TRBV19,-,-,TRBJ1-3
TGCGCCAGCAGCCCGACAGGGGTCAGCACAGATACGCAGTATTTT,CASSPTGVSTDTQYF,TRBV5-1,-,TRBD1,TRBJ2-3
TGTGCCAGCAGCTGGGGACGGGACACTGAAGCTTTCTTT,CASSWGRDTEAFF,TRBV13,-,-,TRBJ1-1
TGTGCCAGCAGGGACGCGTCTGGCCCCTACGAGCAGTACTTC,CASRDASGPYEQYF,TRBV5-4,few,-,TRBJ2-7
TGTGCCAGCAGTGGGACTAGCAAACAGTACTTC,CASSGTSKQYF,TRBV2,-,TRBD2,TRBJ2-5
TGTGCCACCAGCAGAGAATCCAGGGGCAAAGGGAACACCATATATTTT,CATSRESRGKGNTIYF,TRBV15,-,-,TRBJ1-3
TGTGCCAGCAGCCAAGATTCGGGATTAAGCAATCAGCCCCAGCATTTT,CASSQDSGLSNQPQHF,TRBV3-1/TRBV3-2,-,-,TRBJ1-5
TGTGCCAGCAGCTTAGGGGGCGGGACCCAGTACTTC,CASSLGGGTQYF,TRBV11-3,few,-,TRBJ2-5
TGTGCCAGCAGTTTTGATGGGAATTCACCCCTCCACTTT,CASSFDGNSPLHF,TRBV27,-,-,TRBJ1-6
TGCGCCAGCAGCTTGGAGGGGGCTAACTATGGCTACACCTTC,CASSLEGANYGYTF,TRBV5-1,-,-,TRBJ1-2
TGCAGTGCTAGTAAAGCCGTCTCCTACGAGCAGTACTTC,CSASKAVSYEQYF,TRBV20-1,once,-,TRBJ2-7
TGTGCCAGCAGCCAAGATCCTAGCTGGACCTACGAGCAGTACTTC,CASSQDPSWTYEQYF,TRBV14,-,-,TRBJ2-7
TGTGCCAGCAGTTCCTTGACCGGCGGGAGTGAAAAACTGTTTTTT,CASSSLTGGSEKLFF,TRBV28,-,-,TRBJ1-4
TGTGCCAGCAGTGAAGCTCCTGACAATTGGTGGGAAAAACTGTTTTTT,CASSEAPDNWWEKLFF,TRBV2,few,-,TRBJ1-4
TGTGCCAGCAGTCCACTACTCACAGATACGCAGTATTTT,CASSPLLTDTQYF,TRBV27,-,-,TRBJ2-3
TGTGCCAGTACGTCGCCCCCTTGGCCCCAGCATTTT,CASTSPPWPQHF,TRBV19,-,-,TRBJ1-5
TGTGCCAGTAGTATATACGGGGGGAACACTGAAGCTTTCTTT,CASSIYGGNTEAFF,TRBV19,-,-,TRBJ1-1
TGCGCCAGCAGTGGGGACAGGGGGAACTACGAGCAGTACTTC,CASSGDRGNYEQYF,TRBV10-1,once,TRBD1,TRBJ2-7
TGTGCCAGCAGCCCCAGTTTGGAGACCCAGTACTTC,CASSPSLETQYF,TRBV7-6,-,-,TRBJ2-5
TGTGCCAGCAGCCCTCAGCGGGAGTCGCAGTATTTT,CASSPQRESQYF,TRBV7-8,-,TRBD2,TRBJ2-3
TGTGCCAGCAGCGTATCCCCGGGAAATACTGGAAACACCATATATTTT,CASSVSPGNTGNTIYF,TRBV9,-,-,TRBJ1-3
TGTGCCAGCAGACTAGCGGGCTACAATGAGCAGTTCTTC,CASRLAGYNEQFF,TRBV6-5,once,TRBD2,TRBJ2-1
TGCGCCAGCAGCCCCCGGGACACTCTTTCGCACGCTGAAGCTTTCTTT,CASSPRDTLSHAEAFF,TRBV5-1,-,-,TRBJ1-1
TGTGCCAGCAGCGTTCGGACTAGCTACCCCTACAATGAGCAGTTCTTC,CASSVRTSYPYNEQFF,TRBV9,few,TRBD2,TRBJ2-1